This T cell receptor (beta chain) was obtained from a study of control samples from healthy donors and cancer patients. Clones were sequenced by immunoSEQ multiplex PCR, and TCRdb holds only the in-frame ones, with some missing. The sample consists of 80,000 or so clones, less than 95% of them appearing once. The CDR3 is made up of 17 amino acids. J lost 1 base, V lost 5 bases, and 9 bases had no gene match. Germline V gene lookup returns CDR1 MDHEN and CDR2 SYDVKM. Sequences were obtained from blood. The gene calls are TRBV28 and TRBJ1-5; 9 bases line up with TRBD1. This sequence was found in a woman between 35 and 50 years old in good health. The CDR3, as DNA: TGTGCCAGCAGTAATAGGACAGGGGCCCTAAGCAATCAGCCCCAGCATTTT. Residues: CASSNRTGALSNQPQHF.